The rows below give T cell receptor beta chains drawn from one sample of a study of T cell changes during pregnancy in multiple sclerosis. Measured with immunoSEQ multiplex PCR; TCRdb has only the in-frame clones, and not every one. Found here are under 95,000 clones, roughly 89% of them singletons; the top ten hold less than 2%. The specimen comprised peripheral blood, sampled after pregnancy. The receptors were sampled from a female donor in good health, enrolled as a control in a pregnancy study. Each CDR3 is given with its conserved first and last residue. Fields, in order: J gene, V gene, clone size, D gene, CDR3 DNA, CDR3 protein. A D gene is named only where the DNA matches it firmly. Rows give clone size only sometimes, using once, few, many, or a class for an expanded clone.

TRBJ1-3,TRBV7-9,once,NA,TGTGCCAGCAGCGATACAGGGCATGACTCTGGAAACACCATATATTTT,CASSDTGHDSGNTIYF
TRBJ1-5,TRBV27,NA,NA,TGTGCCAGCAGTTCGAACAGCCCCTATAGCAATCAGCCCCAGCATTTT,CASSSNSPYSNQPQHF
TRBJ1-2,TRBV5-4,NA,NA,TGTGCCAGCACGCTCAGCGGGGTGCGGGGCTCCTACTATGGCTACACCTTC,CASTLSGVRGSYYGYTF
TRBJ1-6,TRBV2,once,TRBD1,TGTGCCAGCGGGGGACAGATGAATTCACCCCTCCACTTT,CASGGQMNSPLHF
TRBJ1-2,TRBV28,once,NA,TGTGCCAGCAGCCCACCAATTGGGGCAGGGGCCGTCTACGGCTACACCTTC,CASSPPIGAGAVYGYTF
TRBJ2-2,TRBV7-2,NA,NA,TGTGCCAGCAGCTGGGGACTTTCCGTCACCGGGGAGCTGTTTTTT,CASSWGLSVTGELFF
TRBJ2-2,TRBV4-3,NA,TRBD1,TGCGCCAGCAGCCCCGGGACAGTAGTCGGGGAGCTGTTTTTT,CASSPGTVVGELFF
TRBJ1-2,TRBV5-1,once,TRBD1,TGCGCCAGCAGCTTGGGGGGGACAGGGGGCTATGGCTACACCTTC,CASSLGGTGGYGYTF
TRBJ2-7,TRBV28,NA,TRBD1,TGTGCCACCATTTCAGGGGGTGTTGAGTACTTC,CATISGGVEYF
TRBJ2-2,TRBV7-3,NA,NA,TGTGCCAGCAGCTTTAGTAACACCGGGGAGCTGTTTTTT,CASSFSNTGELFF
TRBJ2-1,TRBV9,NA,NA,TGTGCCAGCAGCCCCGGAGGGCTAGCCGCCAATGAGCAGTTCTTC,CASSPGGLAANEQFF
TRBJ2-2,TRBV4-3,NA,NA,TGCGCCAGCAGCCAAGAGGCCGGGACTGTGAACACCGGGGAGCTGTTTTTT,CASSQEAGTVNTGELFF
TRBJ1-2,TRBV7-3,NA,NA,TGTGCCAGCAGCCCCACGGCGGGACGCAGTAACTATGGCTACACCTTC,CASSPTAGRSNYGYTF
TRBJ2-6,TRBV18,NA,NA,TGTGCCAGCTCTAAACAGGGTGCGGCGCCTGGGGCCAACGTCCTGACTTTC,CASSKQGAAPGANVLTF
TRBJ2-5,TRBV11-1,NA,NA,TGTGCCAGCAGCTTAGGGCAGGGAGAGACCCAGTACTTC,CASSLGQGETQYF
TRBJ2-7,TRBV7-2,NA,NA,TGTGCCAGCAGCCCTCCTAGCTCCTACGAGCAGTACTTC,CASSPPSSYEQYF
TRBJ2-1,TRBV7-2,NA,TRBD2,TGTGCCAGCAGCTTCACTAGCGCCAATGAGCAGTTCTTC,CASSFTSANEQFF
TRBJ1-2,TRBV18,NA,NA,TGTGCCAGCTCACCTACGTTGACTGACTATGGCTACACCTTC,CASSPTLTDYGYTF
TRBJ2-3,TRBV7-2,NA,TRBD1,TGTGCCAGCAGCTTAGGCGGACAGGGAGGAAGGAATACGCAGTATTTT,CASSLGGQGGRNTQYF
TRBJ1-2,TRBV27,NA,TRBD1,TGTGCCAGCAGCGGACAGGGGGGGGTCTATGGCTACACCTTC,CASSGQGGVYGYTF
TRBJ2-7,TRBV4-1,NA,NA,TGCGCCAGCAGCCCCGGGTCGGTACACGAGCAGTACTTC,CASSPGSVHEQYF
TRBJ1-5,TRBV2,NA,NA,TGTGCCAGCAGGACAGGCGAATATAGCAATCAGCCCCAGCATTTT,CASRTGEYSNQPQHF
TRBJ2-2,TRBV4-1,few,NA,TGCGCCAGCAGCCGCGCCCAAGGGGGGGGCGTCGGGGAGCTGTTTTTT,CASSRAQGGGVGELFF
TRBJ2-3,TRBV6-5,NA,NA,TGTGCCAGCAGGGCCCCCACACCAGATACGCAGTATTTT,CASRAPTPDTQYF
TRBJ2-1,TRBV7-6,NA,NA,TGTGCCAGCAGCTTAAACAGGGCATACAATGAGCAGTTCTTC,CASSLNRAYNEQFF
TRBJ2-7,TRBV27,NA,NA,TGTGCCAGCAGGGCCAGGGCAAGCTCCTACGAGCAGTACTTC,CASRARASSYEQYF
TRBJ2-2,TRBV29-1,NA,NA,TGCAGCGTTGTGACATTGGGGGAGCTGTTTTTT,CSVVTLGELFF
TRBJ1-5,TRBV6-1,NA,TRBD1,TGTGCCAGCAGTGGGGACAGCAGCAATCAGCCCCAGCATTTT,CASSGDSSNQPQHF
TRBJ1-2,TRBV7-2,NA,TRBD1,TGTGCCAGCAGCTCCGGGACAGGGCAAGTAGAAACCTTC,CASSSGTGQVETF
TRBJ2-7,TRBV9,NA,NA,TGTGCCAGCAGCGTTCGGGGACACAGGAGCTCCTACGAGCAGTACTTC,CASSVRGHRSSYEQYF
TRBJ1-5,TRBV21-1,NA,NA,TGTGCCAGCAGCATCGGGGGGTGGACAGCCCGCAATCAGCCCCAGCATTTT,CASSIGGWTARNQPQHF
TRBJ2-4,TRBV4-3,NA,NA,TGCGCCAGCAGCCCCGTACGGACAGTAGGGGTAGGGCGACTAGCCAAAAACATTCAGTACTTC,CASSPVRTVGVGRLAKNIQYF
TRBJ1-1,TRBV25-1,NA,NA,TGTGCCAGCAGCACAGGCAACACTGAAGCTTTCTTT,CASSTGNTEAFF
TRBJ2-7,TRBV20-1,NA,TRBD1,TGCAGCACAGGGGGCTACGAGCAGTACTTC,CSTGGYEQYF
TRBJ1-1,TRBV28,NA,TRBD1,TGTGCCAGCACCCGGGACAGTTACACTGAAGCTTTCTTT,CASTRDSYTEAFF
TRBJ1-6,TRBV2,NA,TRBD1,TGTGCCAGCAGGAGGGGACAGGGGGGATCACCCCTCCACTTT,CASRRGQGGSPLHF
TRBJ2-3,TRBV7-2,NA,TRBD2,TGTGCCAGCACCCTGGGGCTAGCGGGGGGGATGGATACGCAGTATTTT,CASTLGLAGGMDTQYF
TRBJ2-7,TRBV7-8,once,NA,TGTGCCAGCAGCTTAGAACTTGCCTACGAGCAGTACTTC,CASSLELAYEQYF
TRBJ2-5,TRBV9,NA,NA,TGTGCCAGCAGCCCCACCGGGGAAACGAACGGGGAGACCCAGTACTTC,CASSPTGETNGETQYF
TRBJ1-4,TRBV2,NA,TRBD1,TGTGCCAGCAGGGGGGACAGTGAAAAACTGTTTTTT,CASRGDSEKLFF
TRBJ1-5,TRBV19,NA,NA,TGTGCCAGTAGTATATCCGCGGGAGGCGGGAAGCCCCAGCATTTT,CASSISAGGGKPQHF
TRBJ2-7,TRBV6-4,NA,NA,TGTGCCAGCAGTCCAGACAGCCTCTCCTACGAGCAGTACTTC,CASSPDSLSYEQYF
TRBJ1-1,TRBV4-2,NA,NA,TGTGCCAGCAGCCAAGCGGAGTCGAGAATGAACACTGAAGCTTTCTTT,CASSQAESRMNTEAFF
TRBJ2-3,TRBV5-4,NA,NA,TGTGCCAGCAGCCAGGAGAGGCAGGGTGGCACAGATACGCAGTATTTT,CASSQERQGGTDTQYF
TRBJ2-7,TRBV6-6,NA,NA,TGTGCCAGCAGACCAGACAGGTCCCCCTCCTACGAGCAGTACTTC,CASRPDRSPSYEQYF
TRBJ1-3,TRBV25-1,NA,TRBD1,TGTGCCAGCAGGTTGACAGGGTCTGGAAACACCATATATTTT,CASRLTGSGNTIYF
TRBJ1-1,TRBV6-5,NA,NA,TGTGCCAGCAGTTACTCGAGGGGGATCTACACTGAAGCTTTCTTT,CASSYSRGIYTEAFF
TRBJ2-5,TRBV6-6,NA,NA,TGTGCCAGCAGTAGAACCAGTCAAGAGACCCAGTACTTC,CASSRTSQETQYF
TRBJ2-1,TRBV5-1,NA,TRBD1,TGCGCCAGCAGCTTGGACGGACAGGTGAAATTCTTC,CASSLDGQVKFF
TRBJ2-2,TRBV4-2,NA,TRBD1,TGTGCCAGCAGCCAAGACTCCGGGACAGGGTTTTCCTGGACCACCGGGGAGCTGTTTTTT,CASSQDSGTGFSWTTGELFF